This T cell receptor (beta chain) was obtained from a study of T cell responses to AZD1222 COVID-19 vaccine. The study's findings and limits: Vaccination with two AZD1222 doses was followed by a rise in Spike-specific TCR breadth and depth.

Germline lookup yields CDR1 SGHTA and CDR2 FQGTGA. The CDR3 consists of 15 residues. V lost 5 bases, J lost 4 bases, and 7 bases stayed unmatched. This clone was seen more than once but under ten times. What it binds is unknown. Data came from immunoSEQ multiplex PCR; TCRdb stores just in-frame clones and leaves some out. This table holds approximately 130,000 clones, about 89% found once. The sample here was peripheral blood, taken on day 0 of AZD1222 vaccination. The genes are TRBV7-3 and TRBJ2-3; TRBD2 agrees at 9 bases. The TCR sequence derives from an adult in good health. In nucleotides, the CDR3 is TGTGCCAGCAGCCAGCCGACTAGCGGAGCAGATACGCAGTATTTT. This encodes CASSQPTSGADTQYF.